Shown below are 18 T cell receptor beta chains from a single sample sequenced in a study of response to subunit inactivated influenza vaccine. A single record per CDR3 protein comes from TCRdb applying MiXCR to the RT-PCR reads. The profile shows fewer than 700,000 distinct CDR3 sequences, about an eighth of them singletons. The sequencing used PBMCs from blood, collected 45 days after vaccination. All receptors derive from a man over 45 who received an inactivated influenza vaccine.

The chain joins TRBV11-2 to TRBJ2-2; 9 bases map to TRBD2. There are 16 residues in the CDR3. The V segment lost 0 bases and the J segment 5 bases; nucleotides outside the gene matches: 4. The germline V gene encodes CDR1 SGHAT and CDR2 FQNNGV. The CDR3 DNA reads as TGTGCCAGCAGCTTAGAGAGACTAGCGGTAACCGGGGAGCTGTTTTTT. Its protein product is CASSLERLAVTGELFF.

This clonotype was counted a few times. The chain has TRBV12-3 or TRBV12-4 and TRBJ1-1, with D uncertain. V was clipped by 3 bases and J by 0 bases, with 11 bases between them. The CDR3 consists of 15 residues. The CDR3: CASSFAGLMNTEAFF. The CDR3 DNA follows: TGTGCCAGCAGTTTTGCAGGCCTCATGAACACTGAAGCTTTCTTT.

This clonotype was observed a handful of times. The chain employs TRBV9 and TRBJ1-2; D call uncertain. This CDR3 is 16 amino acids long. V dropped 0 bases and J dropped 5 bases, with 17 bases sitting between them. Germline CDR1 reads SGDLS; CDR2 reads YYNGEE. The CDR3 spells CASSVAPVVAEYGYTF. The DNA of the CDR3 is TGTGCCAGCAGCGTAGCTCCGGTTGTAGCAGAGTATGGCTACACCTTC.

This clonotype was detected ten times or more. This rearrangement joins TRBV6-1 to TRBJ1-5, with 7 nucleotides matching TRBD1. From germline, CDR1 is MNHNS and CDR2 SASEGT. Trimming cost V 6 bases and J 2 bases; bases outside gene matches: 4. CDR3 length: 14 amino acids. The CDR3 sequence: CASSLDRGNQPQHF. The DNA for the CDR3 is TGTGCCAGCAGCCTTGACAGGGGCAATCAGCCCCAGCATTTT.

J is TRBJ1-5 and V is TRBV6-5, with 9 bases aligning to TRBD1. CDR1 is MNHEY and CDR2 is SVGAGI in the germline V gene. Unmatched junction bases numbered 6, after V lost 4 bases and J lost 2 bases. The CDR3 is 16 residues long. For the CDR3, the DNA is TGTGCCAGCAGTTCCCGGGACAGGGAAGGCAATCAGCCCCAGCATTTT. Residues: CASSSRDREGNQPQHF.

This chain joins TRBV7-3 and TRBJ2-7; D is ambiguous. The ends were cut back, 5 bases at V and 2 bases at J, with 10 bases in the middle. CDR1 SGHTA and CDR2 FQGTGA come from the germline V gene. The CDR3 consists of 13 residues. CDR3 DNA sequence: TGTGCCAGCAGCCCCGGGTGGGCCTACGAGCAGTACTTC. It is translated as CASSPGWAYEQYF.

This clonotype was seen repeatedly, ten times or more. The chain couples TRBV20-1 to TRBJ2-7, with 9 bases matching TRBD1. Germline-derived CDR1 and CDR2 are DFQATT and SNEGSKA (reference sequence). With V trimmed by 3 bases and J by 5 bases, 11 bases remained unmatched. This CDR3 region has 15 residues. The CDR3 nucleotides are TGCAGTGCTAGGGGCTCCGGACAGGGGATTGACGAGCAGTACTTC. Amino acids: CSARGSGQGIDEQYF.

This clonotype was found a few times. The rearrangement links TRBV28 to TRBJ2-1; 11 bases match TRBD2. Germline V gene data show CDR1 as MDHEN and CDR2 as SYDVKM. Germline trimming cut 7 bases from V and 4 bases from J; bases unmatched to any gene: 6. CDR3 length equals 15 residues. The CDR3 bases are TGTGCCAGCACCTCCGGGACTAGCGGTTACAATGAGCAGTTCTTC. It specifies CASTSGTSGYNEQFF.

In this sample, this clonotype turned up many times. The J gene is TRBJ2-3, the V gene TRBV7-2; D unresolved. The V end lost 0 bases, the J end lost 3 bases, and 7 bases lay between the germline ends. Germline loops: CDR1 SGHTA, CDR2 FQGNSA. CDR3 length: 14 residues. The CDR3 DNA reads TGTGCCAGCAGCTTAGCGGGTTTTACAGATACGCAGTATTTT. Amino acids: CASSLAGFTDTQYF. Filled out from reference TRBV7-2 and TRBJ2-3, the complete variable domain reads GAGVSQSPSNKVTEKGKDVELRCDPISGHTALYWYRQSLGQGLEFLIYFQGNSAPDKSGLPSDRFSAERTGGSVSTLTIQRTQQEDSAVYLCASSLAGFTDTQYFGPGTRLTVL.

This clonotype has a count of ten or more. This chain uses TRBV5-1 with TRBJ2-4; TRBD1 is a possible D gene (6 bases). The CDR3 consists of 14 residues. The V end lost 4 bases, the J end lost 0 bases, and 8 bases lay between the germline ends. Germline loops: CDR1 SGHRS, CDR2 YFSETQ. The CDR3 bases are TGCGCCAGCAGCCCAGGGGTAGCCAAAAACATTCAGTACTTC. Protein sequence: CASSPGVAKNIQYF.

This clonotype was observed once. This chain connects TRBV19 to TRBJ1-1; D is uncertain. This CDR3 has 13 residues. V was clipped by 4 bases and J by 4 bases, with 10 bases between them. The germline CDR1 and CDR2 sequences are LNHDA and SQIVND (reference sequence). CDR3 DNA sequence: TGTGCCAGTAGTAAAATGGGGAGCACTGAAGCTTTCTTT. Translation: CASSKMGSTEAFF. Full variable domain (missing parts from reference TRBV19 and TRBJ1-1): DGGITQSPKYLFRKEGQNVTLSCEQNLNHDAMYWYRQDPGQGLRLIYYSQIVNDFQKGDIAEGYSVSREKKESFPLTVTSAQKNPTAFYLCASSKMGSTEAFFGQGTRLTVV.

This clonotype was seen only a few times. Compared with germline, one end of the junction differs, possibly owing to a read error. The V gene is TRBV10-3, the J gene TRBJ2-4; no reliable D call. Germline lookup yields CDR1 ENHRY and CDR2 SYGVKD. The CDR3 is 10 amino acids. The CDR3 DNA reads as TGTGCCATCGAGAAACCCCATGTGTGGTTC. It specifies CAIEKPHVWF.

The V call is TRBV9, the J call TRBJ2-7; D gene uncertain. The germline gives CDR1 SGDLS, CDR2 YYNGEE. This CDR3 has 14 residues. V lost 0 bases and J lost 2, with 9 bases in between. As DNA, the CDR3 is TGTGCCAGCAGCGTAGGCTCGGTGGCCTACGAGCAGTACTTC. It encodes CASSVGSVAYEQYF.

This clonotype showed up many times. J is TRBJ2-7 and V is TRBV12-3 or TRBV12-4; TRBD2 is a possible D gene (5 bases). The CDR3 totals 12 residues. Trimming pared 10 bases from V and 0 bases from J, leaving 10 bases between. The CDR3 bases are TGTGCCACCCGGGAAAGCTCCTACGAGCAGTACTTC. Translated, it gives CATRESSYEQYF.

This clonotype has at least ten counts. J is TRBJ2-1 and V is TRBV10-3; D remains ambiguous. The CDR3 has 12 amino acids. V lost 10 bases, J lost 5 bases, and 12 bases lay in between. Germline V gives CDR1 ENHRY, CDR2 SYGVKD. CDR3 region: CATHHSNNEQFF. The CDR3 coding sequence is TGTGCCACCCATCACAGCAACAATGAGCAGTTCTTC.

The genes are TRBV18 and TRBJ2-1; D gene uncertain. Trimming took off 5 bases at V and 6 bases at J, with 17 bases between the two ends. In germline, CDR1 is KGHSH, CDR2 LQKENI. This CDR3 contains 15 residues. The CDR3 spells CASSAPSWERNEQFF. The DNA for the CDR3 is TGTGCCAGCTCAGCCCCCAGCTGGGAACGCAATGAGCAGTTCTTC.

This clonotype was found many times. V usage is TRBV29-1 and J usage is TRBJ2-7; maybe TRBD2 (7 bases). Trimming pared 6 bases from V and 4 bases from J, leaving 13 bases between. The CDR3 spans 12 residues. The germline V gene encodes CDR1 SQVTM and CDR2 ANQGSEA. As DNA, the CDR3 is TGCAGCGTAAAGGGGGGGACTTACGAGCAGTACTTC. Its protein product is CSVKGGTYEQYF.

This clonotype was counted only a few times. This chain links TRBV12-3 or TRBV12-4 with TRBJ1-2; TRBD1 agrees at 11 bases. Trimming took 9 bases from V and 6 from J; bases not matched to a gene: 12. The CDR3 consists of 15 residues. The CDR3 sequence is CASSGTGGELDGYTF. CDR3 coding DNA: TGTGCCAGTTCCGGGACAGGGGGTGAGTTGGATGGCTACACCTTC.